This T cell receptor (beta chain) came from a study of T cell clones after liver transplantation. Study as a whole: Three of eight recipients were HCV-positive; others had non-autoimmune, non-viral indications. Samples came pre-transplant, pre-randomization before withdrawal, and post-randomization after withdrawal ended.

This clone was counted only a few times. The antigen is not known. The ends were cut back, 1 base at V and 5 bases at J, with 15 bases in the middle. Germline CDR1 reads SGHKS; CDR2 reads YYEKEE (reference sequence). CDR3 length: 15 residues. Clones were sequenced by immunoSEQ multiplex PCR, and TCRdb holds only the in-frame ones, with some missing. The sample consists of 98,000 or so clones, 82% of them appearing once. Study-level results: Graft donor-reactive T cells possibly entered the graft instead of undergoing deletion. A significant post-transplant drop in circulating graft-donor-reactive CD4 TCRbeta sequences occurred in most of the 8 subjects.

The TCR was taken from a human donor who received a liver transplant. The sample was CD4+ T cells from blood, taken before liver transplant. The chain recombines TRBV5-5 with TRBJ1-2; perhaps TRBD1 as D (6 bases). CDR3 in amino acids: CASSLNREALYGYTF. In DNA, the CDR3 is TGTGCCAGCAGCTTGAACAGGGAAGCCCTATATGGCTACACCTTC.